Below are 16 T cell receptor beta chains sequenced from a single sample in a study of T cell responses to AZD1222 COVID-19 vaccine (dated by TCRdb to 2020 to 2022). Library preparation employed the immunoSEQ multiplex PCR assay. Imported from immuneACCESS, the table was reduced by TCRdb to in-frame sequences with V and J called. These copies leave out some clones; in studies compared against another copy, an unresolved V gene accounts for under half, and the cause of the remainder is not known. The sample includes about 130,000 clones, with under 95% observed a single time. About 3% of the sample comes from the top ten. This specimen's time point label, per the study, means: baseline before first vaccination. This specimen was peripheral blood, taken on day 0 of AZD1222 vaccination. These receptors all come from an adult in good health.

The chain recombines TRBV19 with TRBJ2-7; 14 nucleotides line up with TRBD2. V lost 3 bases to trimming and J lost 0 bases; unmatched junction nucleotides: 13. Germline CDR1 LNHDA, CDR2 SQIVND (reference sequence). The CDR3 spans 20 residues. The CDR3 bases are TGTGCCAGTAGTATTACTTTCGGGACTAGCGGGAGCCCCTTCTCCTACGAGCAGTACTTC. This sequence encodes CASSITFGTSGSPFSYEQYF.

The chain uses TRBV29-1 and TRBJ2-6, with D unresolved. Germline assignment: CDR1 SQVTM and CDR2 ANQGSEA. CDR3 length: 14 amino acids. V was clipped by 5 bases and J by 1 base, with 9 bases between them. The CDR3 here is CSVLTRSGANVLTF. CDR3 nucleotides: TGCAGCGTTCTTACAAGATCTGGGGCCAACGTCCTGACTTTC. Complete variable domain (other parts from reference TRBV29-1 and TRBJ2-6): SAVISQKPSRDICQRGTSLTIQCQVDSQVTMMFWYRQQPGQSLTLIATANQGSEATYESGFVIDKFPISRPNLTFSTLTVSNMSPEDSSIYLCSVLTRSGANVLTFGAGSRLTVL.

The CDR3 here is CASSQLNNEQFF. The CDR3 DNA is TGTGCCAGCTCGCAATTAAACAATGAGCAGTTCTTC. V gene TRBV3-1 (or the pseudogene TRBV3-2) combines with J gene TRBJ2-1; no definite D call. Trimming left V 8 bases short and J 5 bases short, with 10 bases between. Germline values: CDR1 LGHDT, CDR2 YNNKEL (reference sequence). This CDR3 has 12 amino acids.

This clone was detected a few times. V usage is TRBV28 and J usage is TRBJ2-6; D call uncertain. This CDR3 has 14 residues. Between the trimmed V and J ends, which lost 6 bases and 0 bases, there was a span of 6 bases. Germline lookup yields CDR1 MDHEN and CDR2 SYDVKM. CDR3: CASRLSSGANVLTF. DNA for the CDR3: TGTGCCAGCAGGCTAAGCTCTGGGGCCAACGTCCTGACTTTC.

This clone was found once. The chain couples TRBV5-6 to TRBJ2-5; D possibly uses TRBD1 or TRBD2 (5 bases each). The length of the CDR3 is 15 residues. The V end was cut by 2 bases, the J end by 2 bases, with 13 bases between. CDR1 and CDR2 (germline): SGHDT, YYEEEE. The CDR3 region is CASSFVPGGQETQYF. The CDR3 nucleotides are TGTGCCAGCAGCTTTGTTCCTGGGGGTCAAGAGACCCAGTACTTC.

CDR3 in amino acids: CASSFQENTEAFF. DNA for the CDR3: TGCGCCAGCAGCTTCCAGGAGAACACTGAAGCTTTCTTT. The chain couples TRBV5-1 to TRBJ1-1, with D uncertain. V dropped 2 bases and J dropped 1 base, with 6 bases sitting between them. This CDR3 region has 13 residues. The germline gives CDR1 SGHRS, CDR2 YFSETQ.

V is TRBV19 and J is TRBJ1-1; TRBD1 matches 9 bases. Trimming at V came to 7 bases and at J to 0 bases, leaving 24 bases not matched to a gene. Germline V gives CDR1 LNHDA, CDR2 SQIVND (reference sequence). The CDR3 totals 21 residues. The CDR3 sequence: CASILHSFGQGPTLMNTEAFF. DNA for the CDR3: TGTGCCAGTATATTACATAGTTTCGGACAGGGGCCAACCCTCATGAACACTGAAGCTTTCTTT.

The chain is built from TRBV6-1 and TRBJ1-3; D not resolved. V was cut by 2 bases and J by 0 bases, with 8 bases left in between. CDR3 size: 15 residues. Germline loops: CDR1 MNHNS, CDR2 SASEGT. The CDR3 is CASSERGDSGNTIYF. The CDR3 region has the DNA TGTGCCAGCAGTGAACGGGGTGACTCTGGAAACACCATATATTTT.

The V call is TRBV10-3, the J call TRBJ1-1; D ambiguous. Trimming left V 0 bases short and J 8 bases short, with 10 bases between. CDR3 length: 13 residues. The germline CDR1 and CDR2 sequences are ENHRY and SYGVKD. CDR3 sequence (DNA): TGTGCCATCAGTGAGTCGATGGTACTCGAAGCTTTCTTT. Translated, it gives CAISESMVLEAFF.

This chain connects TRBV27 to TRBJ1-5, with D maybe TRBD1 (6 bases). CDR1 and CDR2 (germline): MNHEY, SMNVEV (reference sequence). Trimming pared 11 bases from V and 4 bases from J, leaving 21 bases between. The CDR3 is made up of 15 amino acids. The DNA for the CDR3 is TGTGCCGTCGAAGGAGGGAGGGACACAAATCAGCCCCAGCATTTT. Residues: CAVEGGRDTNQPQHF.

The chain carries TRBV19 and TRBJ1-2, with TRBD1 as a possible D gene (5 bases). Germline V CDR1 and CDR2: LNHDA, SQIVND (reference sequence). CDR3 length: 14 amino acids. Trimming shortened V by 10 bases and J by 3 bases, and 18 bases separated the two germline ends. CDR3 nucleotides: TGTGCCACCCGGGACCCGCAGTACGACTATGGCTACACCTTC. It codes for CATRDPQYDYGYTF.

V and J are TRBV5-4 and TRBJ2-5; 12 positions agree with TRBD2. CDR1 is SGHNT and CDR2 is YYREEE in the germline V gene (reference sequence). The V and J ends lost 3 bases and 4 bases, in that order; junction bases with no gene match: 4. The CDR3 is 15 amino acids. The CDR3 loop is CASSSPGLAGETQYF. CDR3 bases: TGTGCCAGCAGCTCACCGGGACTAGCGGGAGAGACCCAGTACTTC.

The V and J genes are TRBV2 and TRBJ2-1; 8 bases agree with TRBD1. The junction had 3 bases not matched to a gene; V was cut back by 5 bases and J by 0 bases. The V gene's germline CDR1 is SNHLY and CDR2 FYNNEI. The CDR3 is 15 residues long. CDR3 protein: CASSSTGASYNEQFF. CDR3 nucleotides: TGTGCCAGCAGTTCGACAGGGGCCTCCTACAATGAGCAGTTCTTC.

The chain links TRBV6-5 to TRBJ1-1; a weak D match, TRBD1 (6 bases). Trimming removed 6 bases from V and 4 bases from J, with 15 bases in between. Germline loops: CDR1 MNHEY, CDR2 SVGAGI. This CDR3 contains 14 residues. The CDR3 nucleotides are TGTGCCAGCAGACGGGGGGCCGGGGTCACTGAAGCTTTCTTT. Encoded protein: CASRRGAGVTEAFF.

The J gene is TRBJ2-7, the V gene TRBV4-1; D may be TRBD1 or TRBD2 (5 bases each). The germline V gene encodes CDR1 MGHRA and CDR2 YSYEKL. The CDR3 extends over 18 amino acids. Trimming took off 0 bases at V and 6 bases at J, with 24 bases between the two ends. The CDR3 region has the DNA TGCGCCAGCAGCCAAGAAGGGACCCCTTACTTCAATGAGGGCGAGCAGTACTTC. The encoded protein is CASSQEGTPYFNEGEQYF.

The J gene is TRBJ1-5, the V gene TRBV15, with a tentative D call TRBD1 (5 bases). The germline V gene encodes CDR1 LNHNV and CDR2 YYDKDF (reference sequence). V dropped 1 base and J dropped 3 bases, with 13 bases sitting between them. This CDR3 is built from 16 residues. The CDR3 is CATSRGEGIYNQPQHF. DNA of the CDR3: TGTGCCACCAGCAGAGGGGAGGGGATCTACAATCAGCCCCAGCATTTT.